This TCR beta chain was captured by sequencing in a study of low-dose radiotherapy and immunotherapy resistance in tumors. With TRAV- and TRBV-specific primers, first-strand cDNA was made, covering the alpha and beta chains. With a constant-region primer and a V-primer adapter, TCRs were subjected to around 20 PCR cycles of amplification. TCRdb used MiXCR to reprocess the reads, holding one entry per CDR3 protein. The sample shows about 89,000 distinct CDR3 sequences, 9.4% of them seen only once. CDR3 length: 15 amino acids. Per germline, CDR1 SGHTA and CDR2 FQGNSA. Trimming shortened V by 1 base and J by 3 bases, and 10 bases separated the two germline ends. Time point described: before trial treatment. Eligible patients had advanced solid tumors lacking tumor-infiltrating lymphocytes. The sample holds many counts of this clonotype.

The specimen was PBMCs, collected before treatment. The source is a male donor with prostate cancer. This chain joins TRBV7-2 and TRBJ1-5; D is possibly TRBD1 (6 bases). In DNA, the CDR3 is TGTGCCAGCAGCTTAGAGGGACACTCCAATCAGCCCCAGCATTTT. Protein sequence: CASSLEGHSNQPQHF.